The present TCR beta chain was sequenced within a study of blood T cell repertoires in COVID-19. Looking at the study overall: From the United States, Italy and Spain came samples of acute and convalescent COVID-19.

The germline V gene encodes CDR1 SNHLY and CDR2 FYNNEI. Trimming removed 5 bases at V and 1 base at J, with 11 bases between. The CDR3 is 14 residues long. Assay used: immunoSEQ multiplex PCR; TCRdb lists only in-frame clones, some missing. The table lists some 32,000 clones, about nine tenths of them singletons, with over 12% in the top ten. This chain uses TRBV2 with TRBJ1-2; tentative D call: TRBD1 (5 bases). What was sequenced was peripheral blood. The receptor was isolated from a man in his 60s with active COVID-19. As DNA, the CDR3 is TGTGCCAGCAGTCTACGTCAGGGTAACTATGGCTACACCTTC. Encoded protein: CASSLRQGNYGYTF.